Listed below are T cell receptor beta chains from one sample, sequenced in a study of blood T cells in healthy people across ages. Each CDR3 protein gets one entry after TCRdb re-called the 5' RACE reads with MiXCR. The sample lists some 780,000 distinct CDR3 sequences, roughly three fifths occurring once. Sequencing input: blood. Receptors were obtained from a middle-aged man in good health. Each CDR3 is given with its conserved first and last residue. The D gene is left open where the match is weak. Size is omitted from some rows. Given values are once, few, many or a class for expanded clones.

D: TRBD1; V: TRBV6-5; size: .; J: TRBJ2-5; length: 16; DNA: TGTGCCAGCAGTTCGAGACAGGGGACGTACCAAGAGACCCAGTACTTC; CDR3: CASSSRQGTYQETQYF
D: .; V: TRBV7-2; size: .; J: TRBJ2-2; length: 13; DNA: TGTGCCAGCAGCGATACGGTGTATGGGGAGCTGTTTTTT; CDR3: CASSDTVYGELFF
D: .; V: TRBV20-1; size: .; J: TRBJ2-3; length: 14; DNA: TGCAGTGCTATGAAAACTGCTAGCACAGATACGCAGTATTTT; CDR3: CSAMKTASTDTQYF
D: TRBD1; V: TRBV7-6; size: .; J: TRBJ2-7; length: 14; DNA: TGTGCCAGCAGCGACAGGGGTGTTCTCTACGAGCAGTACTTC; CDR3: CASSDRGVLYEQYF
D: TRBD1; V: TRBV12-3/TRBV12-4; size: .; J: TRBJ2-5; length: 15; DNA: TGTGCCAGCAGTCTCGGACAGGGGAATAGGAATGAGCAGTACTTC; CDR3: CASSLGQGNRNEQYF
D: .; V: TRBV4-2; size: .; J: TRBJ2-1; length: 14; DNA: TGTGCCAGCGGCCAGGAGGGACTTCGCAATGAGCAGTTCTTC; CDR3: CASGQEGLRNEQFF
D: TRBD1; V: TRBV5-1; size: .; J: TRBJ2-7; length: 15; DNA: TGCGCCAGCAGCCCAACGACAGGGCCCCCCTACGAGCAGTACTTC; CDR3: CASSPTTGPPYEQYF
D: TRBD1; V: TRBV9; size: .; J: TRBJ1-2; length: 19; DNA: TGTGCCAGCAGCTCAGGGACAGGGGGAACCTCTCTCTCTCCGGATGGCTACACCTTC; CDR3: CASSSGTGGTSLSPDGYTF
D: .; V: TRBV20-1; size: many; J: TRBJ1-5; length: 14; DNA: TGCAGTGCCGTCGGGGCGAGGGGCAATCAGCCCCAGCATTTT; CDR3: CSAVGARGNQPQHF
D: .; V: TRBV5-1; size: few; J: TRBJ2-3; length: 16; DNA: TGCGCCAGCAGCTTGGGGATAGGGATCGAAACAGATACGCAGTATTTT; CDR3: CASSLGIGIETDTQYF
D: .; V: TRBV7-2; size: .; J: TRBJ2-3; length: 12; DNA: TGTGCCAGCAGCTCCGATAGTTATACGCAGTATTTT; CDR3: CASSSDSYTQYF
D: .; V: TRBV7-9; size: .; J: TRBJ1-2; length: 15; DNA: TGTGCCAGCAGCTTAGGGGACCGTTTAGAGGGTGGCTACACCTTC; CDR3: CASSLGDRLEGGYTF
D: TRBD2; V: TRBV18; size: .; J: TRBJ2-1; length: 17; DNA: TGTGCCAGCTCGCAAACTAGCGGGGGGCTCTCCTACAATGAGCAGTTCTTC; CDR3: CASSQTSGGLSYNEQFF
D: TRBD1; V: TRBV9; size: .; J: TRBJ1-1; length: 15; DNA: TGTGCCAGCAGCGTAGGAGCAGGGGGCAACACTGAAGCTTTCTTT; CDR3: CASSVGAGGNTEAFF
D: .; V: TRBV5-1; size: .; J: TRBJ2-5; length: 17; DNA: TGCGCCAGCAGCCCTAACCGGGACCTTCATTACCAAGAGACCCAGTACTTC; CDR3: CASSPNRDLHYQETQYF
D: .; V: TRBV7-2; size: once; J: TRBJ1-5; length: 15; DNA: TGTGCCAGCAGTTCAGACAGGTTAGGCAATCAGCCCCAGCATTTT; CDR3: CASSSDRLGNQPQHF